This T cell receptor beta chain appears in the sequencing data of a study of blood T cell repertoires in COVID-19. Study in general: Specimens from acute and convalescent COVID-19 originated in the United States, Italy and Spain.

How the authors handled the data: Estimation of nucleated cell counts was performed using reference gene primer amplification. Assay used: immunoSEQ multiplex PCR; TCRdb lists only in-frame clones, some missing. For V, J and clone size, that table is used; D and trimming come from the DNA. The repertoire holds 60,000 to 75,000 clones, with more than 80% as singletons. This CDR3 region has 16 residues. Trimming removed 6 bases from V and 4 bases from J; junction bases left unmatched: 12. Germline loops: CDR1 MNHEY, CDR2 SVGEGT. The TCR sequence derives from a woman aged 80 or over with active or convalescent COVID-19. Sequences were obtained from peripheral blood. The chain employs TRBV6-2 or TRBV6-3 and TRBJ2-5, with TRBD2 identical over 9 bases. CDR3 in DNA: TGTGCCAGCAGCCCTCGGGCGGGGGGGCTGCGAGAGACCCAGTACTTC. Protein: CASSPRAGGLRETQYF.